The 17 T cell receptor beta chains in this list originate from one sample, sequenced in a study of cytomegalovirus exposure and HLA in healthy donors. Researchers ran the PCR with 60 Vbeta and 13 Jbeta primers. TCRdb's copy holds only in-frame clones and misses some; the assay was immunoSEQ multiplex PCR. The data show approximately 190,000 clones, with roughly 80% seen just once and 6.3% held by the top ten. Sequencing used PBMCs. The receptors derive from a man aged 40-49 years in good health and CMV-seropositive.

The chain links TRBV6-5 to TRBJ1-2; 7 bases are a match to TRBD1. J was trimmed by 7 bases and V by 0 bases; bases with no gene match: 8. The germline V gene has CDR1 MNHEY and CDR2 SVGAGI. CDR3 size: 15 residues. This CDR3 reads CASSYSSAGGSGYTF. The DNA for the CDR3 is TGTGCCAGCAGTTACTCGAGTGCAGGGGGAAGTGGCTACACCTTC.

The gene calls are TRBV6-5 and TRBJ2-5, with 11 bases that match TRBD2. There are 15 residues in the CDR3. The V segment lost 2 bases and the J segment 2 bases; nucleotides outside the gene matches: 1. Germline assignment: CDR1 MNHEY and CDR2 SVGAGI. The DNA for the CDR3 is TGTGCCAGCAGTTACATAGCGGGGGGGCAAGAGACCCAGTACTTC. Translation: CASSYIAGGQETQYF.

The CDR3 spells CASSYSRVGANYGYTF. As DNA, the CDR3 is TGTGCCAGCAGTTACTCGAGGGTCGGGGCTAACTATGGCTACACCTTC. This rearrangement joins TRBV6-6 to TRBJ1-2; unclear D gene. CDR3 length equals 16 residues. Germline V lookup: CDR1 MNHNY, CDR2 SVGAGI (reference sequence). Trimming removed 0 bases from V and 0 bases from J, with 11 bases in between.

J is TRBJ1-4 and V is TRBV27; no clear D gene. The ends were cut back, 3 bases at V and 2 bases at J, with 10 bases in the middle. CDR3 size: 15 residues. CDR1 and CDR2 from the germline V gene are MNHEY and SMNVEV (reference sequence). In nucleotides, the CDR3 is TGTGCCAGCAGTTTTGCGGGGTCGACTAATGAAAAACTGTTTTTT. Protein: CASSFAGSTNEKLFF.

The rearrangement links TRBV27 to TRBJ1-4; 7 bases align to TRBD1. Germline CDR1 and CDR2: MNHEY and SMNVEV (reference sequence). Losses at the gene ends were 7 bases for V and 3 bases for J; bases not matched to a gene: 2. The CDR3 length is 13 residues. DNA for the CDR3: TGTGCCAGCAAGGGGGCGGCTAATGAAAAACTGTTTTTT. Amino acid sequence: CASKGAANEKLFF.

This chain connects TRBV11-3 to TRBJ2-3; maybe TRBD1 (6 bases). Germline V gives CDR1 SGHNT, CDR2 YENEEA. The V and J ends lost 5 bases and 6 bases respectively, with 15 bases between them. The CDR3 sequence is 14 residues long. DNA for the CDR3: TGTGCCAGCAGCCCGGGGCAGGGGTGGGATACGCAGTATTTT. As protein: CASSPGQGWDTQYF.

Worth noting for this clone: One end of the junction does not line up with germline, which may come from a read error. This chain links TRBV7-9 with TRBJ2-7, with 8 bases lining up with TRBD2. CDR1 SEHNR and CDR2 FQNEAQ come from the germline V gene (reference sequence). This CDR3 has 12 residues. DNA of the CDR3: TGTTCCAGCAGCTTAGGCGGGGGGGAGCAGTACTTC. Translating gives CSSSLGGGEQYF.

This chain uses TRBV6-6 with TRBJ1-3; no firm D call. The CDR3 consists of 14 residues. Trimming cost V 5 bases and J 0 bases, with 8 bases left between them. Germline V CDR1 and CDR2: MNHNY, SVGAGI (reference sequence). CDR3 region: CASSRVSSGNTIYF. In DNA form, the CDR3 reads TGTGCCAGCAGTCGGGTTAGCTCTGGAAACACCATATATTTT.

V usage is TRBV5-1 and J usage is TRBJ2-3; D might be TRBD2 (6 bases). V shed 0 bases and J shed 5 bases, with 16 bases lying between them. The CDR3 consists of 16 residues. CDR1 is SGHRS, CDR2 YFSETQ, per germline. The CDR3 is CASSLAPGVGRDTQYF. The CDR3 DNA is TGCGCCAGCAGCTTGGCCCCGGGGGTGGGCCGAGATACGCAGTATTTT.

This clone was detected once. As DNA, the CDR3 is TGTGCCAGCAGCTACGGACAGGGAAGGGATACGCAGTATTTT. The encoded protein is CASSYGQGRDTQYF. The chain recombines TRBV7-6 with TRBJ2-3; TRBD1 aligns across 8 bases. This CDR3 has 14 amino acids. Germline-derived CDR1 and CDR2 are SGHVS and FNYEAQ. V lost 4 bases and J lost 6; bases outside the gene matches: 6. Using reference TRBV7-6 and TRBJ2-3 for the parts outside the CDR3, the full variable domain is GAGVSQSPRYKVTKRGQDVALRCDPISGHVSLYWYRQALGQGPEFLTYFNYEAQQDKSGLPNDRFSAERPEGSISTLTIQRTEQRDSAMYRCASSYGQGRDTQYFGPGTRLTVL.

The chain recombines TRBV7-9 with TRBJ1-5; TRBD1 is a possible D gene (6 bases). This CDR3 region has 15 residues. V was trimmed by 4 bases and J by 5 bases, leaving 15 bases between them. From germline, CDR1 is SEHNR and CDR2 FQNEAQ (reference sequence). CDR3 sequence: CASSYREGSDQPQHF. DNA of the CDR3: TGTGCCAGCAGCTACAGGGAAGGGAGTGATCAGCCCCAGCATTTT.

This rearrangement joins TRBV7-2 to TRBJ1-2; D might be TRBD1 (5 bases). The CDR3 runs to 12 residues. Trimming took 5 bases from V and 6 from J, leaving 10 bases between them. From germline, CDR1 is SGHTA and CDR2 FQGNSA. The CDR3 bases are TGTGCCAGCAGCCCGACAGAAGATGGCTACACCTTC. Protein product: CASSPTEDGYTF.

This clone was counted a few times. The chain carries TRBV6-4 and TRBJ2-1; 7 nucleotides agree with TRBD1. There are 16 residues in the CDR3. V dropped 5 bases and J dropped 2; count of bases not matched to a gene: 9. Looked up from germline, CDR1 is MRHNA and CDR2 is SNTAGT. DNA of the CDR3: TGTGCCAGCAGTTTTCGACAGGGCGATCCCTACAATGAGCAGTTCTTC. It yields the protein CASSFRQGDPYNEQFF.

The chain joins TRBV7-9 to TRBJ1-2; a possible D gene is TRBD1 (6 bases). Germline loops: CDR1 SEHNR, CDR2 FQNEAQ (reference sequence). V lost 7 bases and J lost 4, with 19 bases in between. The CDR3 length is 15 residues. CDR3 nucleotide sequence: TGTGCCAGCACCCTCGGGACACCGGGGGGCTATGGCTACACCTTC. Its protein product is CASTLGTPGGYGYTF.

The chain links TRBV10-2 to TRBJ1-1, with TRBD1 as a possible D gene (5 bases). CDR1 is WSHSY, CDR2 SAAADI, per germline. This CDR3 is built from 16 residues. Trimming took off 2 bases at V and 0 bases at J, with 13 bases between the two ends. CDR3 in amino acids: CASSERGHSMNTEAFF. The CDR3 DNA reads as TGCGCCAGCAGTGAGAGAGGACACTCAATGAACACTGAAGCTTTCTTT.

The CDR3 sequence: CASSSQGRGRNQPQHF. The CDR3 DNA reads as TGTGCCAGCAGCTCGCAGGGGAGGGGTCGCAATCAGCCCCAGCATTTT. The gene calls are TRBV7-9 and TRBJ1-5; D is possibly TRBD1 (6 bases). V was clipped by 4 bases and J by 2 bases, with 15 bases between them. The CDR3 has 16 amino acids. Germline lookup yields CDR1 SEHNR and CDR2 FQNEAQ (reference sequence).

V usage is TRBV7-3 and J usage is TRBJ2-1; weak D call: TRBD2 (7 bases). With 2 bases removed from V and 7 bases from J, the gap between germline ends came to 12 bases. The CDR3 length is 14 residues. CDR1 SGHTA and CDR2 FQGTGA come from the germline V gene. The CDR3 nucleotides read TGTGCCAGCAGCTTAGGGGGGGCCATTAATGAGCAGTTCTTC. Its translation: CASSLGGAINEQFF.